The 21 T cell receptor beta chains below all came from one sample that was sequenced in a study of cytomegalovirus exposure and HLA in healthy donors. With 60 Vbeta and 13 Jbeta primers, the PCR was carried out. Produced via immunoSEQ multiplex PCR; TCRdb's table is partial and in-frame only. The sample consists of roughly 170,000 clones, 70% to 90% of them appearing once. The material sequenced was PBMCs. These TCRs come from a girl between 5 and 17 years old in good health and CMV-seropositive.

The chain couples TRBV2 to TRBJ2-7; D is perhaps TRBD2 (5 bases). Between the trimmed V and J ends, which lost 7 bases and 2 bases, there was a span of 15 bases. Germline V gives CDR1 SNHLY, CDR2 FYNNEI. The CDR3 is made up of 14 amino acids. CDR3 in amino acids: CASNRLPGTYEQYF. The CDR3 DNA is TGTGCCAGCAACCGGCTTCCGGGGACCTACGAGCAGTACTTC.

CDR3 nucleotides: TGTGCCAGCAGCCCCCCAGCGGGGGTATACAATGAGCAGTTCTTC. Amino acid sequence: CASSPPAGVYNEQFF. The chain is built from TRBV11-1 and TRBJ2-1; 8 nucleotides align to TRBD2. V lost 5 bases, J lost 4 bases, and 7 bases stayed unmatched. CDR1 and CDR2 (germline): SGHAT, FQDESV (reference sequence). The CDR3 is 15 amino acids.

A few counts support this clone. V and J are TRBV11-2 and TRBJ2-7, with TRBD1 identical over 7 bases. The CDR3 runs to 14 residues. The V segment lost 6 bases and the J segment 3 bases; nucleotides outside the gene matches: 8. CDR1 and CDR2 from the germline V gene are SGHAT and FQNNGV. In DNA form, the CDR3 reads TGTGCCAGCAGTTTCTCCGGGACAGTCTACGAGCAGTACTTC. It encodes CASSFSGTVYEQYF. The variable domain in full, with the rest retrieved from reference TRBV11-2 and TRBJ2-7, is EAGVAQSPRYKIIEKRQSVAFWCNPISGHATLYWYQQILGQGPKLLIQFQNNGVVDDSQLPKDRFSAERLKGVDSTLKIQPAKLEDSAVYLCASSFSGTVYEQYFGPGTRLTVT.

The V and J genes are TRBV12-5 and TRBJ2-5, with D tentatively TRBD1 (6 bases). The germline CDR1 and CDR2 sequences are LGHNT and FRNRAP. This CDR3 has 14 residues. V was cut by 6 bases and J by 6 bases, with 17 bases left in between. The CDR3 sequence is CASGKDSTEQTQYF. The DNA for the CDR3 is TGTGCTAGTGGAAAGGACAGTACCGAACAGACCCAGTACTTC.

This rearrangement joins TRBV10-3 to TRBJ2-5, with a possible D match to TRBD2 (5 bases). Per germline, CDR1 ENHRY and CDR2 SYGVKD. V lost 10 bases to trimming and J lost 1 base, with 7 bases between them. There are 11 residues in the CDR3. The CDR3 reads CATRGQETQYF. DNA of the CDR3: TGTGCCACCCGGGGCCAAGAGACCCAGTACTTC.

The CDR3 sequence is CASSLILTVRGISSYEQYF. Written as DNA, the CDR3 is TGTGCCAGCAGCCTAATACTGACAGTTCGGGGGATAAGCTCCTACGAGCAGTACTTC. The rearrangement joins TRBV28 to TRBJ2-7; perhaps TRBD2 as D (6 bases). CDR1 MDHEN and CDR2 SYDVKM come from the germline V gene. Trimming shortened V by 6 bases and J by 0 bases, and 27 bases separated the two germline ends. CDR3 size: 19 residues. The full variable domain, its missing parts supplied by reference TRBV28 and TRBJ2-7, is DVKVTQSSRYLVKRTGEKVFLECVQDMDHENMFWYRQDPGLGLRLIYFSYDVKMKEKGDIPEGYSVSREKKERFSLILESASTNQTSMYLCASSLILTVRGISSYEQYFGPGTRLTVT.

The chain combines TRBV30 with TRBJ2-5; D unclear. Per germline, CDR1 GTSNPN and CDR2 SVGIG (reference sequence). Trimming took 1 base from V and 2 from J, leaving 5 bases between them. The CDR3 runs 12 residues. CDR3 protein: CAWSAQQETQYF. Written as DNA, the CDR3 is TGTGCCTGGAGTGCTCAGCAAGAGACCCAGTACTTC.

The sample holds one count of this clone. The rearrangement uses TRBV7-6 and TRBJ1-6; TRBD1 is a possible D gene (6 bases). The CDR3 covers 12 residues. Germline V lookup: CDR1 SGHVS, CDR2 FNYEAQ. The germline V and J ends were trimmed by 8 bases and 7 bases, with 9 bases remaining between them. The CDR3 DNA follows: TGTGCCAGCGGGGGCCCAAATTCACCCCTCCACTTT. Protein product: CASGGPNSPLHF.

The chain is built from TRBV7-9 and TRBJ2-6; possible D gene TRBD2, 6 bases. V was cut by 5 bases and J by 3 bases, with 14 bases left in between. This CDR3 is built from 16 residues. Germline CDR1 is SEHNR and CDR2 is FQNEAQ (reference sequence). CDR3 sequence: CASSPGRGLGANVLTF. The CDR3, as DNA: TGTGCCAGCAGCCCCGGGCGGGGACTTGGGGCCAACGTCCTGACTTTC.

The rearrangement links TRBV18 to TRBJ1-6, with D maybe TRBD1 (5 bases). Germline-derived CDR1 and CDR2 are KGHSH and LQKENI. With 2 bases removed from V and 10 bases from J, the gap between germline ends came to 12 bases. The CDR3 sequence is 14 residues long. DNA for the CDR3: TGTGCCAGCTCACCAGAAGGGGTAGTCTCACCCCTCCACTTT. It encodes CASSPEGVVSPLHF. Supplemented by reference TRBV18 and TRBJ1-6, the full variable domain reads NAGVMQNPRHLVRRRGQEARLRCSPMKGHSHVYWYRQLPEEGLKFMVYLQKENIIDESGMPKERFSAEFPKEGPSILRIQQVVRGDSAAYFCASSPEGVVSPLHFGNGTRLTVT.

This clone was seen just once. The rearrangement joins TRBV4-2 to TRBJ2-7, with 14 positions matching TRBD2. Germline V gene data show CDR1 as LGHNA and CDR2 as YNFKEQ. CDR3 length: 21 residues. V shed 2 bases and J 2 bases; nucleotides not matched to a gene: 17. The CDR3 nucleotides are TGTGCCAGCAGCCAACTCTTGGGACTAGCGGGGGACCGGCTTATCCCCTACGAGCAGTACTTC. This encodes CASSQLLGLAGDRLIPYEQYF.

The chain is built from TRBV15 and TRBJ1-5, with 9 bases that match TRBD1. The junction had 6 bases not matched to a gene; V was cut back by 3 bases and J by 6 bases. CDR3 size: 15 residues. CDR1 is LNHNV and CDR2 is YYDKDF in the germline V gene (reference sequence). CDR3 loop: CATSSRTGGGQPQHF. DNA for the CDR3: TGTGCCACCAGCAGTAGAACAGGGGGCGGTCAGCCCCAGCATTTT. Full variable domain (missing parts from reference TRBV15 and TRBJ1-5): DAMVIQNPRYQVTQFGKPVTLSCSQTLNHNVMYWYQQKSSQAPKLLFHYYDKDFNNEADTPDNFQSRRPNTSFCFLDIRSPGLGDTAMYLCATSSRTGGGQPQHFGDGTRLSIL.

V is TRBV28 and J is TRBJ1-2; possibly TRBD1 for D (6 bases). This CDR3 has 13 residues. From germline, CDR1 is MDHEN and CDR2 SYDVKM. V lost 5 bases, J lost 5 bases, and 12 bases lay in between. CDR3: CASSSLTGYGYTF. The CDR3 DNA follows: TGTGCCAGCAGTAGCCTCACAGGGTATGGCTACACCTTC.

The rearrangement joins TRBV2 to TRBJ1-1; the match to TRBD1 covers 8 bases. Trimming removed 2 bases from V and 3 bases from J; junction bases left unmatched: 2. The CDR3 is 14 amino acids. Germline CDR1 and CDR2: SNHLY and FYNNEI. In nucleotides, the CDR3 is TGTGCCAGCAGTGAATTACAGGGGGACACTGAAGCTTTCTTT. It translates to CASSELQGDTEAFF.

The CDR3 sequence: CATSRDTGEFLDTGELFF. As DNA, the CDR3 is TGTGCCACCAGCAGAGATACCGGGGAGTTTCTGGACACCGGGGAGCTGTTTTTT. This sequence joins TRBV15 and TRBJ2-2, with D perhaps matching TRBD2 (5 bases). Trimming took off 0 bases at V and 3 bases at J, with 17 bases between the two ends. The germline gives CDR1 LNHNV, CDR2 YYDKDF (reference sequence). This CDR3 contains 18 residues. The entire variable domain, with the rest obtained from reference TRBV15 and TRBJ2-2, is as follows: DAMVIQNPRYQVTQFGKPVTLSCSQTLNHNVMYWYQQKSSQAPKLLFHYYDKDFNNEADTPDNFQSRRPNTSFCFLDIRSPGLGDTAMYLCATSRDTGEFLDTGELFFGEGSRLTVL.

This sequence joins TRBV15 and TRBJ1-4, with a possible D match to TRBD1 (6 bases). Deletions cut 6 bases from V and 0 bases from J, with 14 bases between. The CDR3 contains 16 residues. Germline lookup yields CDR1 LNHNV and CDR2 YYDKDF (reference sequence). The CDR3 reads CATRVQGSATNEKLFF. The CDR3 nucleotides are TGTGCCACCAGGGTACAGGGTTCGGCAACTAATGAAAAACTGTTTTTT.

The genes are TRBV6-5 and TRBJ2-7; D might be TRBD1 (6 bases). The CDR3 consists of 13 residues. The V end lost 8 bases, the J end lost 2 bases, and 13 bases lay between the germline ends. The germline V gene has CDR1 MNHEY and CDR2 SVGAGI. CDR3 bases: TGTGCCAGCGGGCCGGGACAAACCTACGAGCAGTACTTC. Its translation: CASGPGQTYEQYF.

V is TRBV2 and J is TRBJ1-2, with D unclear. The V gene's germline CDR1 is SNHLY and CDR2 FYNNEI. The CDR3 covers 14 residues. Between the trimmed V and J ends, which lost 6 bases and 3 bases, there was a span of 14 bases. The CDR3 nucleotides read TGTGCCAGCAGGTCCTCAGGCAGATACTATGGCTACACCTTC. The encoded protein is CASRSSGRYYGYTF.

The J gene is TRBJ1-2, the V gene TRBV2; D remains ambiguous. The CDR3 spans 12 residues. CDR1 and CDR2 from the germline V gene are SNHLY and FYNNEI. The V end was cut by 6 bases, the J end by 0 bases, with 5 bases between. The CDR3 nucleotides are TGTGCCAGCAGGCAGACTAACTATGGCTACACCTTC. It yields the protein CASRQTNYGYTF. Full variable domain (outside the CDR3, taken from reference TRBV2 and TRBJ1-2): EPEVTQTPSHQVTQMGQEVILRCVPISNHLYFYWYRQILGQKVEFLVSFYNNEISEKSEIFDDQFSVERPDGSNFTLKIRSTKLEDSAMYFCASRQTNYGYTFGSGTRLTVV.

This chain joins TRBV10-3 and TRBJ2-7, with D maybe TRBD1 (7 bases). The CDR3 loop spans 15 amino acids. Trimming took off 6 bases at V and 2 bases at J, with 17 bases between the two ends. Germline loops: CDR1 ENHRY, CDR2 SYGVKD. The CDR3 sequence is CAISGGTVQTYEQYF. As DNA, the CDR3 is TGTGCCATCAGCGGCGGGACAGTGCAAACCTACGAGCAGTACTTC.

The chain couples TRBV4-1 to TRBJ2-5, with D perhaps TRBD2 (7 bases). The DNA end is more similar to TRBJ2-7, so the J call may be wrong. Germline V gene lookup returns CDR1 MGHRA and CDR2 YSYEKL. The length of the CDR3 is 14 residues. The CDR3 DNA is TGCGCCAGCAGCCCAGGCGGGGGCGGGTACGAGCAGTACTTC. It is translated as CASSPGGGGYEQYF.